Listed here are 5 T cell receptor beta chains from one sample, sequenced in a study of T cell clonality in common variable immunodeficiency. Clones were read by immunoSEQ multiplex PCR, and TCRdb kept only the in-frame ones, dropping some. The sample shows approximately 45,000 clones, none of them appearing just once. Material for sequencing was peripheral blood mononuclear cells. Receptor source: a person aged 18-70 years in good health.

In its sample, this clone was seen many times. The read comes to an end 3 residues before the CDR3 does, leaving the germline J gene to fill in the end. V is TRBV28 and J is TRBJ1-5; D unresolved. CDR1 and CDR2 from the germline V gene are MDHEN and SYDVKM. Trimming took 8 bases from V and 0 from J, leaving 5 bases between them. The CDR3 extends over 12 amino acids. The part of the CDR3 DNA that was read is TGTGCCAGCCATGTTAGCAATCAGCCC. Protein sequence: CASHVSNQP. The whole CDR3 protein reads CASHVSNQPQHF.

This clone was counted at least ten times. Coverage ceases 3 residues before the CDR3 finishes, and the germline J gene fills in the end. The V call is TRBV10-2, the J call TRBJ1-2, with TRBD1 matching 7 bases. Germline loops: CDR1 WSHSY, CDR2 SAAADI. This CDR3 comprises 13 residues. The covered CDR3 bases are TGCGCCAGCAGAGAAGGGGGCGGATACGAC. Its protein is CASREGGGYD. The full CDR3 is CASREGGGYDYTF.

This clone was counted at least ten times. The read ends 3 residues shy of where the CDR3 ends; the end is completed using the germline J gene. The V call is TRBV12-3 or TRBV12-4, the J call TRBJ1-2; 8 nucleotides agree with TRBD1. This CDR3 comprises 13 residues. The chain's CDR3 is CASTEDRARGYTF. The sequenced CDR3 bases are TGTGCCAGCACCGAGGACAGGGCGCGAGGC.

This clone was seen many times. The missing CDR3 end, 3 residues past where the read stops, is filled in from the germline J gene. The chain couples TRBV5-1 to TRBJ2-1, with 8 nucleotides matching TRBD1. Germline V gene data show CDR1 as SGHRS and CDR2 as YFSETQ. This CDR3 is 18 amino acids long. Germline trimming cut 0 bases from V and 2 bases from J; bases unmatched to any gene: 10. The CDR3 region is CASSLGIPGGRTYNEQFF. The sequenced CDR3 bases are TGCGCCAGCAGCTTGGGTATTCCAGGGGGCCGAACCTACAATGAG.

This clone was seen many times. The read falls 3 residues short of the CDR3 end, and the missing part is taken from the germline J gene. The chain has TRBV5-1 and TRBJ2-7; 10 positions match TRBD1. V shed 2 bases and J 4 bases; nucleotides not matched to a gene: 3. There are 14 residues in the CDR3. Germline V CDR1 and CDR2: SGHRS, YFSETQ. The CDR3 spells CASSFRDRGYEQYF. The CDR3 DNA, read in part, is TGCGCCAGCAGCTTTCGGGACAGGGGATACGAG.